This is a list of T cell receptor beta chains from one sample in a study of blood T cell repertoires in COVID-19. Method: immunoSEQ multiplex PCR; TCRdb's copy keeps in-frame clones and lacks some. The sample lists about 120,000 clones; 70% to 90% were seen once. The sequenced sample was peripheral blood. The receptors originated from a man in his fifties with acute or convalescent COVID-19. Both conserved end residues are part of each CDR3. D genes are given only for firm matches. The size of a clone is reported for some rows only, either as once, few or many, or as a class for expanded clones.

TRBV6-1	-	TRBJ2-7	14	-	TGTGCCAGCAGTGATTTGGGCGCCATCTACGAGCAGTACTTC	CASSDLGAIYEQYF
TRBV6-5	-	TRBJ1-3	16	TRBD1	TGTGCCAGCAGTTACTACGACAGGGCTGGTGGAAACACCATATATTTT	CASSYYDRAGGNTIYF
TRBV6-6	-	TRBJ2-3	12	TRBD2	TGTGCCAGCAGTTATAGCGGGGATACGCAGTATTTT	CASSYSGDTQYF
TRBV19	-	TRBJ2-7	13	-	TGTGCCAGTAGTTGGACAGCGACCTACGAGCAGTACTTC	CASSWTATYEQYF
TRBV18	-	TRBJ2-7	14	TRBD1	TGTGCCAGCTCGGAGCGGACAGGGGGCTACGAGCAGTACTTC	CASSERTGGYEQYF
TRBV9	-	TRBJ2-5	14	-	TGTGCCAGCAGCGTAGGGTCCGGGTTTGAGACCCAGTACTTC	CASSVGSGFETQYF
TRBV10-3	-	TRBJ2-3	14	TRBD1	TGTGCCACCGCCGGGACAGCTACCACAGATACGCAGTATTTT	CATAGTATTDTQYF
TRBV2	-	TRBJ2-1	15	-	TGTGCCAGCAGTGGGCTCCTAGCGAGCTACAATGAGCAGTTCTTC	CASSGLLASYNEQFF
TRBV12-5	-	TRBJ1-3	16	-	TGTGCTAGTGGTTTGGGGACAAGCCAAATCGGAAACACCATATATTTT	CASGLGTSQIGNTIYF
TRBV7-9	many	TRBJ2-1	15	-	TGTGCCAGCAGCTCCTCTCTAGCAGATTTCAATGAGCAGTTCTTC	CASSSSLADFNEQFF
TRBV5-4	-	TRBJ2-3	17	TRBD2	TGTGCCAGCAGCAAACGGACTAGCGGGATCTCAACAGATACGCAGTATTTT	CASSKRTSGISTDTQYF
TRBV3-1/TRBV3-2	few	TRBJ2-5	15	-	TGTGCCAGCAGCGGGGTTCGGCGGGTGCAAGAGACCCAGTACTTC	CASSGVRRVQETQYF
TRBV5-1	-	TRBJ2-5	13	-	TGCGCCAGCAGCTTGGATTTCGGAGAGACCCAGTACTTC	CASSLDFGETQYF
TRBV9	-	TRBJ2-5	16	-	TGTGCCAGCAGCGTAGGGTCTAGCAGGAGTCAAGAGACCCAGTACTTC	CASSVGSSRSQETQYF
TRBV5-1	-	TRBJ2-1	15	TRBD2	TGCGCCAGCAGCTTGACTAGCGGGACCCCAAATGAGCAGTTCTTC	CASSLTSGTPNEQFF
TRBV25-1	-	TRBJ1-6	15	-	TGTGCCAGCAGTGAATTTTTGGGGCTAGTTTCACCCCTCCACTTT	CASSEFLGLVSPLHF
TRBV18	-	TRBJ1-1	14	-	TGTGCCAGCTCACTGACACAGGAGAACACTGAAGCTTTCTTT	CASSLTQENTEAFF
TRBV5-1	once	TRBJ2-1	15	TRBD2	TGCGCCAGCAGCTTGGCGACTAGCGGGGGGAATGAGCAGTTCTTC	CASSLATSGGNEQFF
TRBV19	-	TRBJ2-2	18	TRBD1	TGTGCCAGTAGTAAACAACCCGGGACAGGGGGTCGGCCTGGGGAGCTGTTTTTT	CASSKQPGTGGRPGELFF
TRBV9	-	TRBJ2-7	14	TRBD1	TGTGCCAGCAGCTTCGGACAGGGAGGCGACGAGCAGTACTTC	CASSFGQGGDEQYF
TRBV6-5	-	TRBJ1-5	15	-	TGTGCCAGCAGTTATGGGCAGGAAGGGGTGCAGCCCCAGCATTTT	CASSYGQEGVQPQHF
TRBV9	once	TRBJ1-3	16	-	TGTGCCAGCAGCTTCACGGCACAGATATCGGGAAACACCATATATTTT	CASSFTAQISGNTIYF
TRBV6-5	-	TRBJ2-5	15	-	TGTGCCAGCACTCCCCCGGGGGCACAGGGGGAGACCCAGTACTTC	CASTPPGAQGETQYF
TRBV12-5	-	TRBJ2-1	16	TRBD2	TGTGCTAGTGGTTCGGGACTAGCGGGAGGATACAATGAGCAGTTCTTC	CASGSGLAGGYNEQFF
TRBV11-2	-	TRBJ2-5	15	-	TGTGCCAGCAGCTTATATTCAGGGAAACAAGAGACCCAGTACTTC	CASSLYSGKQETQYF
TRBV18	-	TRBJ1-4	15	-	TGTGCCAGCTCACCACAAGGGGCCCTTAATGAAAAACTGTTTTTT	CASSPQGALNEKLFF
TRBV9	once	TRBJ2-2	19	-	TGTGCCAGCAGCGTAGAAGGAGTGGGGGCTAGCGGGAACACCGGGGAGCTGTTTTTT	CASSVEGVGASGNTGELFF
TRBV7-2	-	TRBJ2-3	12	-	TGTGCCAGCAGCCCCGAGGCGGATACGCAGTATTTT	CASSPEADTQYF
TRBV5-1	-	TRBJ1-6	14	-	TGCGCCAGCAGCTTGCAGGGGTTCAATTCACCCCTCCACTTT	CASSLQGFNSPLHF
TRBV5-8	-	TRBJ2-7	15	-	TGTGCCAGCAGCTTTGACACAGACCTTCCCTACGAGCAGTACTTC	CASSFDTDLPYEQYF